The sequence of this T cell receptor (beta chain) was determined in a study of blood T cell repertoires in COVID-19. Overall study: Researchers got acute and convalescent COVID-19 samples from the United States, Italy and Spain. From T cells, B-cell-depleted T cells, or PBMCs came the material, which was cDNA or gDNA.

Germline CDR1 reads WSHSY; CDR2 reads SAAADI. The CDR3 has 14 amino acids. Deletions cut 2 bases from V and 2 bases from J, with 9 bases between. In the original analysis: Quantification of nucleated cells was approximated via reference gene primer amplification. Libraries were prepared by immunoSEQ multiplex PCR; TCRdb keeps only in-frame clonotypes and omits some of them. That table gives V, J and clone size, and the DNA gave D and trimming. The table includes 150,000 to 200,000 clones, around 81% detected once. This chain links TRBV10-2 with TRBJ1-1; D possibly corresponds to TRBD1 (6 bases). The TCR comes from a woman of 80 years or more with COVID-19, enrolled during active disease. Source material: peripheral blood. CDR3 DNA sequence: TGCGCCAGCAGTGAGACAGGGACCAACACTGAAGCTTTCTTT. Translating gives CASSETGTNTEAFF.